This TCR beta chain was retrieved from a study of T cell repertoires in cytomegalovirus infection. Overall study context: CMV infection together with matching HLA type was indicated by public TCR beta signatures.

Via MiXCR, TCRdb re-called the reads, giving one row per CDR3 protein. The table lists some 400,000 distinct CDR3 sequences, roughly 30% of them singletons, with approximately 14% in the top ten. On this clonotype: Its antigen remains unknown.

V lost 5 bases, J lost 2 bases, and 4 bases stayed unmatched. CDR1 LNHNV and CDR2 YYDKDF come from the germline V gene (reference sequence). The CDR3 has 15 amino acids. Findings of the study overall: CMV-specific HLA-C-restricted TCR beta clonotypes dominated the ex vivo response. There were carriers of CMV plus the relevant HLA, and cumulative public TCR beta family frequency identified them.

The sequenced material came from PBMCs. This chain uses TRBV15 with TRBJ1-2; 11 bases align to TRBD1. This TCR was sampled from a human donor in good health (CMV status not recorded). Some clones in this sample may be carry-over from other donors' samples. This CDR3 is CATSARDRGNYGYTF. CDR3 in DNA: TGTGCCACCAGCGCCCGGGACAGGGGGAACTATGGCTACACCTTC. The entire variable domain, with the rest obtained from reference TRBV15 and TRBJ1-2, is as follows: DAMVIQNPRYQVTQFGKPVTLSCSQTLNHNVMYWYQQKSSQAPKLLFHYYDKDFNNEADTPDNFQSRRPNTSFCFLDIRSPGLGDTAMYLCATSARDRGNYGYTFGSGTRLTVV.